Each of the 21 T cell receptor beta chains below was sequenced from the same sample in a study of T cell responses to AZD1222 COVID-19 vaccine. Assay used: immunoSEQ multiplex PCR; TCRdb lists only in-frame clones, some missing. The sample has 250,000 or so clones, over 90% seen once. The specimen comprised peripheral blood, sampled on day 0 of AZD1222 vaccination. The receptors derive from an adult in good health.

The chain links TRBV2 to TRBJ2-2; 12 positions agree with TRBD2. V gave up 5 bases and J gave up 5 bases; unmatched junction bases: 3. The CDR3 is 15 residues long. Germline loops: CDR1 SNHLY, CDR2 FYNNEI. The CDR3 sequence: CASSNGLAGTGELFF. CDR3 DNA sequence: TGTGCCAGCAGTAATGGACTAGCGGGGACCGGGGAGCTGTTTTTT.

This rearrangement joins TRBV7-9 to TRBJ1-2; 8 nucleotides agree with TRBD1. CDR3 length: 14 amino acids. CDR1 and CDR2 from the germline V gene are SEHNR and FQNEAQ (reference sequence). J gave up 1 base and V 6 bases, and 4 bases lay outside the gene matches. The CDR3 coding sequence is TGTGCCAGCAGACGCGGACAGGGTAACTATGGCTACACCTTC. Translating it yields CASRRGQGNYGYTF. Combining the CDR3 with reference TRBV7-9 and TRBJ1-2 gives the whole variable domain DTGVSQNPRHKITKRGQNVTFRCDPISEHNRLYWYRQTLGQGPEFLTYFQNEAQLEKSRLLSDRFSAERPKGSFSTLEIQRTEQGDSAMYLCASRRGQGNYGYTFGSGTRLTVV.

This sequence joins TRBV15 and TRBJ1-4; weak D call: TRBD1 (5 bases). The V gene lost 3 bases and the J gene lost 7 bases, with 21 bases spanning the gap. The germline gives CDR1 LNHNV, CDR2 YYDKDF (reference sequence). The CDR3 is 17 amino acids. The CDR3 DNA follows: TGTGCCACCAGCAGGCCCCTTCGACGGGCCCAGGGTGAAAAACTGTTTTTT. Its protein is CATSRPLRRAQGEKLFF.

The V and J genes are TRBV12-5 and TRBJ1-2; the match to TRBD1 covers 10 bases. There are 15 residues in the CDR3. Germline V lookup: CDR1 LGHNT, CDR2 FRNRAP. The V segment lost 1 base and the J segment 4 bases; nucleotides outside the gene matches: 3. The CDR3 sequence: CASGLGDRGRYGYTF. For the CDR3, the DNA is TGTGCTAGTGGTTTGGGGGACAGGGGACGCTATGGCTACACCTTC.

The chain joins TRBV25-1 to TRBJ1-1; D not resolved. V lost 7 bases to trimming and J lost 6 bases, with 18 bases between them. The CDR3 loop spans 14 amino acids. CDR1 and CDR2 (germline): MGHDK, SYGVNS. CDR3 DNA sequence: TGTGCCAGCACCCCGGGAGGGTTTGTGGCTGAAGCTTTCTTT. This codes for CASTPGGFVAEAFF.

The J gene is TRBJ1-2, the V gene TRBV29-1, with D possibly matching TRBD1 (6 bases). Per germline, CDR1 SQVTM and CDR2 ANQGSEA. V lost 6 bases to trimming and J lost 5 bases, with 13 bases between them. This CDR3 contains 12 residues. The CDR3 DNA reads as TGCAGCGTGGCACAGGGAGAATATGGCTACACCTTC. Protein product: CSVAQGEYGYTF.

The chain carries TRBV9 and TRBJ2-2; 7 bases fit TRBD1. The germline V gene encodes CDR1 SGDLS and CDR2 YYNGEE. The CDR3 spans 16 residues. J gave up 4 bases and V 2 bases, and 8 bases lay outside the gene matches. CDR3 residues: CASSVTTGSATGELFF. The CDR3 coding sequence is TGTGCCAGCAGCGTCACGACAGGGTCTGCCACCGGGGAGCTGTTTTTT.

This chain uses TRBV7-2 with TRBJ2-2; no reliable D call. The CDR3 totals 16 residues. Germline lookup yields CDR1 SGHTA and CDR2 FQGNSA. The V end was cut by 2 bases, the J end by 0 bases, with 10 bases between. CDR3 in amino acids: CASSLRSLTNTGELFF. In DNA form, the CDR3 reads TGTGCCAGCAGCTTAAGAAGCCTAACGAACACCGGGGAGCTGTTTTTT.

The chain uses TRBV18 and TRBJ1-2, with TRBD1 matching 9 bases. This CDR3 spans 15 amino acids. V was clipped by 3 bases and J by 4 bases; unmatched bases: 6. Germline values: CDR1 KGHSH, CDR2 LQKENI. The CDR3 spells CASSPPMDRGYGYTF. The CDR3 region has the DNA TGTGCCAGCTCACCGCCTATGGACAGGGGCTATGGCTACACCTTC. The variable domain in full, completed from reference TRBV18 and TRBJ1-2, reads NAGVMQNPRHLVRRRGQEARLRCSPMKGHSHVYWYRQLPEEGLKFMVYLQKENIIDESGMPKERFSAEFPKEGPSILRIQQVVRGDSAAYFCASSPPMDRGYGYTFGSGTRLTVV.

This chain links TRBV14 with TRBJ1-1; D remains unclear. The CDR3 spans 12 residues. V dropped 1 base and J dropped 10 bases, with 10 bases sitting between them. In germline, CDR1 is SGHDN, CDR2 FVKESK. CDR3 residues: CASSQVAYLAFF. Here the CDR3 DNA reads TGTGCCAGCAGCCAAGTAGCTTATTTAGCTTTCTTT.

The J gene is TRBJ2-1, the V gene TRBV28; tentatively, D is TRBD2 (6 bases). The germline V gene encodes CDR1 MDHEN and CDR2 SYDVKM. V was shortened by 4 bases and J by 7 bases, with 14 bases between the two germline ends. The CDR3 consists of 14 residues. The CDR3 bases are TGTGCCAGCAGTTGGAGCGGAGGGAAAAATGAGCAGTTCTTC. This gives the protein CASSWSGGKNEQFF.

V and J are TRBV5-5 and TRBJ2-3; a weak D match, TRBD1 (6 bases). The germline CDR1 and CDR2 sequences are SGHKS and YYEKEE (reference sequence). CDR3 size: 18 residues. Trimming stripped 4 bases from V and 0 bases from J, with 21 bases between. The CDR3: CASSETVKTGPSTDTQYF. CDR3 nucleotides: TGTGCCAGCAGCGAAACCGTTAAGACAGGCCCCAGCACAGATACGCAGTATTTT.

This clone was detected a few times. This chain connects TRBV28 to TRBJ1-4, with D tentatively TRBD1 (6 bases). Per germline, CDR1 MDHEN and CDR2 SYDVKM. Trimming took 3 bases from V and 6 from J, leaving 11 bases between them. This CDR3 region has 14 residues. CDR3 nucleotide sequence: TGTGCCAGCAGTTTTACGGACAGAGATGAAAAACTGTTTTTT. Its translation is CASSFTDRDEKLFF. Supplemented by reference TRBV28 and TRBJ1-4, the full variable domain reads DVKVTQSSRYLVKRTGEKVFLECVQDMDHENMFWYRQDPGLGLRLIYFSYDVKMKEKGDIPEGYSVSREKKERFSLILESASTNQTSMYLCASSFTDRDEKLFFGSGTQLSVL.

The chain employs TRBV10-3 and TRBJ2-2, with a tentative D call TRBD2 (7 bases). Between the trimmed V and J ends, which lost 10 bases and 2 bases, there was a span of 17 bases. CDR1 is ENHRY and CDR2 is SYGVKD in the germline V gene. The length of the CDR3 is 15 residues. CDR3 sequence reads: CATIGGALNTGELFF. CDR3 DNA sequence: TGTGCCACTATAGGGGGGGCCCTTAACACCGGGGAGCTGTTTTTT.

This clone occurred a few times. The chain employs TRBV3-1 (or the pseudogene TRBV3-2) and TRBJ1-4; D unclear. V dropped 2 bases and J dropped 10 bases, with 14 bases sitting between them. This CDR3 has 14 residues. Germline CDR1 LGHDT, CDR2 YNNKEL (reference sequence). CDR3 nucleotide sequence: TGTGCCAGCAGCCAATTATCGGGTATGGGAAAACTGTTTTTT. This sequence encodes CASSQLSGMGKLFF.

The V call is TRBV7-7, the J call TRBJ2-1, with D perhaps given as TRBD1 or TRBD2 (5 bases each). This CDR3 is built from 21 residues. Germline CDR1 is SSHAT and CDR2 is FNYEAQ (reference sequence). V gave up 6 bases and J gave up 1 base, with 31 bases separating them. CDR3 nucleotide sequence: TGTGCCAGCAGAGGGCGCCGGGGTCGGACAAGAAAGGGTGTGTCCTACAATGAGCAGTTCTTC. Its translation is CASRGRRGRTRKGVSYNEQFF.

The chain joins TRBV24-1 to TRBJ2-6; D tentatively reads TRBD1 or TRBD2 (5 bases each). The CDR3 contains 19 residues. Germline V lookup: CDR1 KGHDR, CDR2 SFDVKD. V was trimmed by 5 bases and J by 1 base, leaving 20 bases between them. The CDR3: CATSAVNGAGKSGANVLTF. The CDR3, as DNA: TGTGCCACCAGTGCGGTTAACGGGGCAGGGAAATCTGGGGCCAACGTCCTGACTTTC.

This clone was seen more than once but under ten times. The junction departs from germline at one end; a sequencing error may be responsible. This chain connects TRBV7-7 to TRBJ2-3; TRBD2 aligns across 8 bases. Per the germline V gene, CDR1 is SSHAT and CDR2 is FNYEAQ (reference sequence). The CDR3 sequence is 17 residues long. This CDR3 reads CASSPFPGTRGTDTQYF. In nucleotides, the CDR3 is TGTGCTAGCAGCCCATTCCCCGGGACTAGAGGCACAGATACGCAGTATTTT.

The chain combines TRBV19 with TRBJ1-1, with 7 bases aligning to TRBD1. In germline, CDR1 is LNHDA, CDR2 SQIVND (reference sequence). J was trimmed by 1 base and V by 5 bases; bases with no gene match: 13. This CDR3 is built from 17 residues. Here the CDR3 DNA reads TGTGCCAGTAGTTCTCTGACAGGGATGAAGGCGAACACTGAAGCTTTCTTT. Amino acids: CASSSLTGMKANTEAFF.

The chain carries TRBV19 and TRBJ2-7, with D possibly being TRBD1 (6 bases). Per the germline V gene, CDR1 is LNHDA and CDR2 is SQIVND (reference sequence). The germline V and J ends were trimmed by 5 bases and 7 bases, with 12 bases remaining between them. The CDR3 has 12 amino acids. Here the CDR3 reads CASSPIQGEQYF. CDR3 DNA: TGTGCCAGTAGTCCAATTCAGGGGGAGCAGTACTTC.

CDR3 in DNA: TGTGCCAGCAGCCCTTTGGGGGAAGACTCCTACAATGAGCAGTTCTTC. It translates to CASSPLGEDSYNEQFF. This sequence joins TRBV5-4 and TRBJ2-1; D tentatively reads TRBD1 or TRBD2 (5 bases each). The CDR3 is 16 residues long. Germline V gene sequence: CDR1 SGHNT, CDR2 YYREEE (reference sequence). Trimming took off 4 bases at V and 0 bases at J, with 14 bases between the two ends.